This T cell receptor (beta chain) was sequenced for a study of CD8+ T cells in alopecia areata. Findings and caveats of the study: Expanded CD8+ clones among the top 100, and scalp clonality, were significantly decreased by tofacitinib.

Germline V lookup: CDR1 SGHAT, CDR2 FQNNGV. The CDR3 has 14 residues. The V and J ends lost 2 bases and 0 bases respectively, with 4 bases between them. Extracted from the samples, RNA was reverse transcribed into cDNA to serve as the sequencing template. Profiled with immunoSEQ multiplex PCR; TCRdb holds only in-frame clones, not every one. The data show approximately 210,000 clones, with about three fifths seen just once and approximately 1% held by the top ten. This clone came up a few times. No antigen is known for it. Treatment meaning: oral pan-JAK inhibitor, 5-10 mg twice daily. This receptor was taken from a human donor with alopecia areata. Sequences were derived from CD4+ T cells sorted from blood, sampled at week 24, from a patient treated with tofacitinib. The chain recombines TRBV11-2 with TRBJ1-4; unclear D gene. The CDR3, as DNA: TGTGCCAGCAGCTTAATGCCAACTAATGAAAAACTGTTTTTT. Translated, it gives CASSLMPTNEKLFF. The whole variable domain, filled in from reference TRBV11-2 and TRBJ1-4, reads EAGVAQSPRYKIIEKRQSVAFWCNPISGHATLYWYQQILGQGPKLLIQFQNNGVVDDSQLPKDRFSAERLKGVDSTLKIQPAKLEDSAVYLCASSLMPTNEKLFFGSGTQLSVL.